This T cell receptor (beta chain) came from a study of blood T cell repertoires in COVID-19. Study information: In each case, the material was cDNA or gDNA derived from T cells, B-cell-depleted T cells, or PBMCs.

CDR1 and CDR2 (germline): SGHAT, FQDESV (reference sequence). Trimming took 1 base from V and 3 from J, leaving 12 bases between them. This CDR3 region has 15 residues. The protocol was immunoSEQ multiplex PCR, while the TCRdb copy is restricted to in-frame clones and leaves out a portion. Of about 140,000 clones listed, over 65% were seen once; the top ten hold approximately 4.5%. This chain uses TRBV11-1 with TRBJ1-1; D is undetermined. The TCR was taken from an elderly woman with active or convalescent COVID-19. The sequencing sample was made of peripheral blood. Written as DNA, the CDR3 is TGTGCCAGCAGCTTAGGAGCAGGTAGAGACACTGAAGCTTTCTTT. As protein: CASSLGAGRDTEAFF.